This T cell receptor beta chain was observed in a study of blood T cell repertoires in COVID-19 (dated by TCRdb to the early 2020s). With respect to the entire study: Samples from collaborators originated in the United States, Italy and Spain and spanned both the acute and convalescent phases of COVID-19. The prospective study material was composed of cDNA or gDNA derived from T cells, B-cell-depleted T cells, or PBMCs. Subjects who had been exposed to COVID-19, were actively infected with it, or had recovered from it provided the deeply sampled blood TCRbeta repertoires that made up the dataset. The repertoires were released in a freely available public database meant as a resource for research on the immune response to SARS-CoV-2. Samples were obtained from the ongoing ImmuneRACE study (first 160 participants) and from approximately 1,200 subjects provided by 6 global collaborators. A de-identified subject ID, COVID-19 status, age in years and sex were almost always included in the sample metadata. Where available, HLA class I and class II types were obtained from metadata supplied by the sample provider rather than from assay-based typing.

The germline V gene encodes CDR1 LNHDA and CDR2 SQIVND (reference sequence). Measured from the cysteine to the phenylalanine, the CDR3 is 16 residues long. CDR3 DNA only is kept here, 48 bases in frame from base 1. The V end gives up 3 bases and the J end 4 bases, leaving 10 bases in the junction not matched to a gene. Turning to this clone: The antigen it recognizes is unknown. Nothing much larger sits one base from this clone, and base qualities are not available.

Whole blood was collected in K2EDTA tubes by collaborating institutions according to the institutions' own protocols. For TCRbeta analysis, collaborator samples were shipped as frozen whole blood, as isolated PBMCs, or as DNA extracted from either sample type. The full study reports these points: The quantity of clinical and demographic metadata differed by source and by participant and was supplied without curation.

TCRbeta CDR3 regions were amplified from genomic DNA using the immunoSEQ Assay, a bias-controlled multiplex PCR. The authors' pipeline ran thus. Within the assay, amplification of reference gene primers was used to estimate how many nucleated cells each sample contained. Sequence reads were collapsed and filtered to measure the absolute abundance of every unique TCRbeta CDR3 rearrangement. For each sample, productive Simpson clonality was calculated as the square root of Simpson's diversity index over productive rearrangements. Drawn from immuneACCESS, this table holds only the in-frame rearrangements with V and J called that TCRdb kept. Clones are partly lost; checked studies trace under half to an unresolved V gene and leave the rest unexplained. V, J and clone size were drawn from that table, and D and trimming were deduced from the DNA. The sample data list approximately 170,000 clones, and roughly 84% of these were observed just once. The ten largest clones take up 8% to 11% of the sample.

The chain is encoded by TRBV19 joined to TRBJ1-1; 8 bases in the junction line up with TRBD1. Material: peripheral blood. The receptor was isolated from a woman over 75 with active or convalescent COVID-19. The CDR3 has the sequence CASSISWQGAGTEAFF. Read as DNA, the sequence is TGTGCCAGTAGTATCTCGTGGCAGGGGGCAGGCACTGAAGCTTTCTTT.